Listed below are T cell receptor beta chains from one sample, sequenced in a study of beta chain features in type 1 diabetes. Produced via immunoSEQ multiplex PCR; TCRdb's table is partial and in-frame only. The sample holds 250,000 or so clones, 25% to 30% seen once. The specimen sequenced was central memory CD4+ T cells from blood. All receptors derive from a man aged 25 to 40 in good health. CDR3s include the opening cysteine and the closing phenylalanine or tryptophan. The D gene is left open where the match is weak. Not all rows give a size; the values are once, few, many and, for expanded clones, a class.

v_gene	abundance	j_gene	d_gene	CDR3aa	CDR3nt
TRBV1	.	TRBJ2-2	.	CTSSQGTLPGNTGELFF	TGCACCAGCAGCCAAGGTACACTCCCGGGGAACACCGGGGAGCTGTTTTTT
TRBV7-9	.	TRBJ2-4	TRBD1	CASSLLRDRTKNIQYF	TGTGCCAGCAGCTTGCTCCGGGACAGGACCAAAAACATTCAGTACTTC
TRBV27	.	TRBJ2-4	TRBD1	CASSQADRVGIQYF	TGTGCCAGCAGCCAAGCGGACAGGGTGGGCATTCAGTACTTC
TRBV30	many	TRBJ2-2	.	CAWSYGEGRAGELFF	TGTGCCTGGAGCTATGGTGAGGGAAGAGCCGGGGAGCTGTTTTTT
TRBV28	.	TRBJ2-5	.	CASSGGRETQYF	TGTGCCAGCAGTGGGGGACGAGAGACCCAGTACTTC
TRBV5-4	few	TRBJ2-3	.	CASTGSTDTQYF	TGTGCCAGCACGGGTTCAACAGATACGCAGTATTTT
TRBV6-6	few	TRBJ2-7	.	CASSERHPGEQYF	TGTGCCAGCAGCGAAAGACACCCCGGCGAGCAGTACTTC
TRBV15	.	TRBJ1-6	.	CATSRDPTGPDNSPLHF	TGTGCCACCAGCAGAGATCCCACAGGGCCGGACAATTCACCCCTCCACTTT
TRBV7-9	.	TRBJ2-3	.	CASSYESLDTQYF	TGTGCCAGCAGTTATGAATCCTTAGATACGCAGTATTTT
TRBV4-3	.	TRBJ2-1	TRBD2	CASSRERELNEQFF	TGCGCCAGCTCCCGGGAGCGGGAGTTAAATGAGCAGTTCTTC
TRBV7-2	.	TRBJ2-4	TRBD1	CASSLTGTGDPPRKNIQYF	TGTGCCAGCAGCCTTACCGGGACAGGTGATCCCCCTCGCAAAAACATTCAGTACTTC
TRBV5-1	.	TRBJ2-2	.	CASSQVEFTGELFF	TGCGCCAGCAGCCAGGTCGAGTTCACCGGGGAGCTGTTTTTT
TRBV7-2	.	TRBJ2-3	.	CASSLGAFSDTQYF	TGTGCCAGCAGCTTAGGGGCCTTTAGTGATACGCAGTATTTT
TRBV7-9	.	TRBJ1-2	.	CASSSGGTSYGYTF	TGTGCCAGCAGCTCGGGGGGAACGAGCTATGGCTACACCTTC
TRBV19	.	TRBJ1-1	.	CASSLNRAETEAFF	TGTGCCAGTAGCCTTAACAGGGCTGAGACTGAAGCTTTCTTT
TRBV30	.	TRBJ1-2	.	CAWNFDGGHGYTF	TGTGCCTGGAACTTTGACGGGGGCCATGGCTACACCTTC
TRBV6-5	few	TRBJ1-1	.	CASSYSGEAFF	TGTGCCAGCAGTTACTCGGGGGAAGCTTTCTTT
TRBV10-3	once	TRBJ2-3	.	CAISESASDTQYF	TGTGCCATCAGTGAGTCTGCGTCAGATACGCAGTATTTT
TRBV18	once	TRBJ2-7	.	CASSPTVNYEQYF	TGTGCCAGCTCACCGACAGTAAACTACGAGCAGTACTTC
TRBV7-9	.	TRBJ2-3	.	CASSSVSSTDTQYF	TGTGCCAGCAGCTCCGTGTCTTCTACAGATACGCAGTATTTT
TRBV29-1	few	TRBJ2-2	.	CSVEKAATGELFF	TGCAGCGTTGAAAAGGCGGCCACCGGGGAGCTGTTTTTT
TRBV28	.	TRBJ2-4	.	CASSHITGSAKNIQYF	TGTGCCAGCAGTCACATAACAGGGAGCGCCAAAAACATTCAGTACTTC
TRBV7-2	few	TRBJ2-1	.	CASRVGVSSYNEQFF	TGTGCCAGCAGGGTAGGGGTTAGCTCCTACAATGAGCAGTTCTTC
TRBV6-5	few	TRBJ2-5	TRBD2	CASKAGVTQETQYF	TGTGCCAGCAAAGCGGGAGTGACCCAAGAGACCCAGTACTTC
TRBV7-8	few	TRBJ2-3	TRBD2	CASSQSGGAADTQYF	TGTGCCAGCAGCCAAAGCGGGGGGGCCGCAGATACGCAGTATTTT
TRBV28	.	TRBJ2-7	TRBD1	CASSLVAGQGTYEQYF	TGTGCCAGCAGTTTAGTAGCTGGACAGGGGACCTACGAGCAGTACTTC
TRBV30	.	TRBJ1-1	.	CAWITTGNTEAFF	TGTGCCTGGATCACTACAGGGAACACTGAAGCTTTCTTT
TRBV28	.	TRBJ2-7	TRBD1	CASSRDRASYEQYF	TGTGCCAGCAGCCGCGACAGGGCCTCCTACGAGCAGTACTTC
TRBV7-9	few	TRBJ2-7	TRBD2	CASSSREASYEQYF	TGTGCCAGCAGCTCCCGGGAGGCAAGTTACGAGCAGTACTTC
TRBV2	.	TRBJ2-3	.	CASVLLLSTDTQYF	TGTGCCAGCGTATTATTGCTGAGCACAGATACGCAGTATTTT
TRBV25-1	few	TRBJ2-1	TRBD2	CASSQAGGSYNEQFF	TGTGCCAGCTCCCAAGCGGGAGGGTCCTACAATGAGCAGTTCTTC
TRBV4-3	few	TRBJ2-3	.	CASSPRAGDPSTDTQYF	TGCGCCAGCAGCCCGAGGGCAGGGGACCCTAGCACAGATACGCAGTATTTT
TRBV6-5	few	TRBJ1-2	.	CASSDVTANYGYTF	TGTGCCAGCAGTGACGTGACAGCCAACTATGGCTACACCTTC